The clone carrying this TCR beta chain was recorded at least ten times. Its cognate antigen is unknown. This CDR3 has 16 amino acids. Trimming removed 2 bases from V and 0 bases from J, with 13 bases in between. The library was built from about 400 ng RNA with molecular barcoded adaptors for alpha/delta and beta/gamma chains. TCRdb reprocessed the reads with MiXCR, giving one entry per CDR3 protein. The sample contains about 62,000 distinct CDR3 sequences, approximately 18% of which appear only once. This sample is part of a study of read filtering for tumor transcriptome and immune sequencing. Across the whole study: RNA-seq yielded only about 80 to 1,400 TCR reads, IR-seq about 3.5 to 11 million.

Broader study findings: RNA-seq captured clonotypes less deeply and reliably than IR-seq.

Sequencing was done on a sample of a population of CD138-negative cells sorted from bone marrow. The sequence derives from a donor older than 35 with multiple myeloma. The genes are TRBV12-3 or TRBV12-4 and TRBJ1-1; D gene unclear. CDR3 nucleotides: TGTGCCAGCAGTTTAATCGGTAGGCCCTTGAACACTGAAGCTTTCTTT. Translation: CASSLIGRPLNTEAFF.